The 17 T cell receptor beta chains presented below share a single source sample, sequenced in a study of blood T cell repertoires in COVID-19. Sequenced by immunoSEQ multiplex PCR; TCRdb stores in-frame clones only, minus some. The repertoire has fewer than 350,000 clones, roughly 90% of them found once; the top ten carry roughly 5.2%. The sequencing input was PBMCs or T cells enriched from blood (not recorded which). The receptors derive from a man aged 55 to 70 who had recovered from COVID-19.

The chain joins TRBV29-1 to TRBJ1-5; 7 bases agree with TRBD1. Germline loops: CDR1 SQVTM, CDR2 ANQGSEA. The trim removed 6 bases at V and 3 bases at J, leaving 5 bases unmatched. This CDR3 has 13 amino acids. CDR3 amino acids: CSVAGTANQPQHF. Written as DNA, the CDR3 is TGCAGCGTAGCCGGGACAGCCAATCAGCCCCAGCATTTT.

The J gene is TRBJ2-7, the V gene TRBV5-6; 13 nucleotides match TRBD2. Germline loops: CDR1 SGHDT, CDR2 YYEEEE. The CDR3 has 17 amino acids. The junction had 7 bases not matched to a gene; V was cut back by 1 base and J by 3 bases. CDR3 loop: CASSLTSGRGVVYEQYF. CDR3 DNA: TGTGCCAGCAGCTTGACTAGCGGGAGGGGAGTAGTCTACGAGCAGTACTTC.

V is TRBV6-5 and J is TRBJ2-7; TRBD1 aligns across 9 bases. This CDR3 is built from 15 residues. The junction had 4 bases not matched to a gene; V was cut back by 2 bases and J by 2 bases. Germline loops: CDR1 MNHEY, CDR2 SVGAGI. The CDR3 loop is CASSYLTGGPYEQYF. For the CDR3, the DNA is TGTGCCAGCAGTTACCTGACAGGGGGGCCCTACGAGCAGTACTTC.

This chain joins TRBV6-5 and TRBJ1-4; D gene unclear. This CDR3 is built from 15 residues. V lost 6 bases, J lost 5 bases, and 16 bases lay in between. Germline V gene sequence: CDR1 MNHEY, CDR2 SVGAGI. CDR3 bases: TGTGCCAGCAGCGGAGACTGGAGTAGGAATGAAAAACTGTTTTTT. This sequence encodes CASSGDWSRNEKLFF.

A word on this clone: The same CDR3 also results from other DNA sequences found in this sample. The chain links TRBV28 to TRBJ2-1; 11 nucleotides agree with TRBD2. Germline V gene sequence: CDR1 MDHEN, CDR2 SYDVKM. V shed 4 bases and J 9 bases; nucleotides not matched to a gene: 14. The CDR3 totals 17 residues. For the CDR3, the DNA is TGTGCCAGCAGTTCCGGAGGGGTAGCGGGAGGGTCTGGTGAGCAGTTCTTC. It specifies CASSSGGVAGGSGEQFF.

The rearrangement joins TRBV12-2 to TRBJ2-1; the table's D call TRBD1 went unverified against the DNA. TRBV12-2 constitutes a pseudogene. There are 15 residues in the CDR3. The CDR3 bases are TGTGCAAGTCGCTTAAAAACAGGGGGCCCCAATGAGCAGTTCTTC. Residues: CASRLKTGGPNEQFF.

A single count supports this clone. This sequence joins TRBV28 and TRBJ1-5; 11 bases line up with TRBD1. Looked up from germline, CDR1 is MDHEN and CDR2 is SYDVKM. This CDR3 contains 14 residues. Unmatched junction bases numbered 5, after V lost 6 bases and J lost 7 bases. The CDR3 DNA follows: TGTGCCAGCAGCCCTAGGACAGGGGGCCAGCCCCAGCATTTT. This codes for CASSPRTGGQPQHF.

The genes are TRBV7-2 and TRBJ1-2; TRBD1 agrees at 10 bases. This CDR3 comprises 15 residues. V shed 6 bases, J shed 4 bases, and the junction held 8 bases outside the gene matches. The germline V gene encodes CDR1 SGHTA and CDR2 FQGNSA. CDR3 loop: CASRTYRQGAYGYTF. CDR3 bases: TGTGCCAGCAGGACATACAGACAGGGGGCCTATGGCTACACCTTC.

This chain connects TRBV28 to TRBJ1-6; 8 bases agree with TRBD1. J lost 9 bases, V lost 3 bases, and 7 bases had no gene match. CDR3 size: 15 residues. Germline V gives CDR1 MDHEN, CDR2 SYDVKM. CDR3 region: CASSFGQGGVSPLHF. Here the CDR3 DNA reads TGTGCCAGCAGTTTCGGACAGGGAGGGGTTTCACCCCTCCACTTT.

The rearrangement joins TRBV10-3 to TRBJ2-5; 11 nucleotides align to TRBD1. The CDR3 length is 18 residues. V lost 6 bases to trimming and J lost 5 bases; unmatched junction nucleotides: 17. Germline CDR1 and CDR2: ENHRY and SYGVKD. CDR3 residues: CAISPGTGGNSLIETQYF. CDR3 nucleotides: TGTGCCATCAGCCCCGGGACAGGGGGAAATAGTTTAATTGAGACCCAGTACTTC.

The genes are TRBV7-9 and TRBJ2-1; 10 positions match TRBD2. This CDR3 has 15 amino acids. Germline assignment: CDR1 SEHNR and CDR2 FQNEAQ (reference sequence). V trimming: 2 bases; J trimming: 6 bases; junction bases outside the gene matches: 4. DNA for the CDR3: TGTGCCAGCAGCTTACGGACTAGCGGTTTCAATGAGCAGTTCTTC. Amino acids: CASSLRTSGFNEQFF.

This clone was seen a single time. This sequence joins TRBV5-6 and TRBJ1-2; D may be TRBD1 (5 bases). Between the trimmed V and J ends, which lost 5 bases and 6 bases, there was a span of 17 bases. This CDR3 spans 14 amino acids. Germline CDR1 and CDR2: SGHDT and YYEEEE. DNA of the CDR3: TGTGCCAGCAGTCCTCGCTGGGACTCGGATGGCTACACCTTC. Amino acid sequence: CASSPRWDSDGYTF.

The chain employs TRBV6-2 or TRBV6-3 and TRBJ1-5; a possible D gene is TRBD1 (5 bases). Trimming removed 5 bases from V and 0 bases from J, with 11 bases in between. The germline CDR1 and CDR2 sequences are MNHEY and SVGEGT. This CDR3 contains 15 residues. DNA for the CDR3: TGTGCCAGCAGTAATCAGGGAAATAGCAATCAGCCCCAGCATTTT. Encoded protein: CASSNQGNSNQPQHF.

The chain carries TRBV6-5 and TRBJ2-3, with 8 bases fitting TRBD2. V shed 5 bases, J shed 1 base, and the junction held 2 bases outside the gene matches. This CDR3 is 14 amino acids long. The germline V gene encodes CDR1 MNHEY and CDR2 SVGAGI. In nucleotides, the CDR3 is TGTGCCAGCAGTCTCGGGGGGGGCACAGATACGCAGTATTTT. This translates into CASSLGGGTDTQYF.

J is TRBJ2-7 and V is TRBV14, with 8 bases fitting TRBD1. CDR1 is SGHDN and CDR2 is FVKESK in the germline V gene. The J segment lost 5 bases and the V segment lost 4 bases, leaving 7 bases of the junction unmatched. This CDR3 has 14 amino acids. The CDR3 DNA follows: TGTGCCAGCAGCCCCCTGGGACAGGTCAACGAGCAGTACTTC. Its translation is CASSPLGQVNEQYF.

With regard to this clone: This specimen includes other DNA sequences encoding the same CDR3. The chain carries TRBV5-6 and TRBJ2-7; no definite D call. Germline CDR1 SGHDT, CDR2 YYEEEE. V lost 2 bases to trimming and J lost 4 bases, with 4 bases between them. The CDR3 covers 11 residues. Written as DNA, the CDR3 is TGTGCCAGCAGCTTCAGGTACGAGCAGTACTTC. It encodes CASSFRYEQYF.

This rearrangement joins TRBV27 to TRBJ2-3, with 9 bases lining up with TRBD2. With 9 bases clipped from V and 3 bases from J, the junction kept 13 bases outside the gene matches. The length of the CDR3 is 16 residues. Germline CDR1 is MNHEY and CDR2 is SMNVEV (reference sequence). The CDR3 sequence is CASNALGTSLTDTQYF. Written as DNA, the CDR3 is TGTGCCAGTAACGCTTTGGGGACTAGCCTTACAGATACGCAGTATTTT.